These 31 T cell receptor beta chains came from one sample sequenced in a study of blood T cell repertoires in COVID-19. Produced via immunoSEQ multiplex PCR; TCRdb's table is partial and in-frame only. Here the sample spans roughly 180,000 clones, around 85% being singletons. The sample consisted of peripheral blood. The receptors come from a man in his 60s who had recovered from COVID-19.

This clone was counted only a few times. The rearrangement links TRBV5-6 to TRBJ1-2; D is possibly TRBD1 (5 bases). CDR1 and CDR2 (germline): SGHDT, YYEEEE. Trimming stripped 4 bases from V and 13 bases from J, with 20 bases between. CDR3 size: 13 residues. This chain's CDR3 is CASSLLTARESTF. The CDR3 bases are TGTGCCAGCAGCCTTTTGACAGCCCGCGAATCCACCTTC. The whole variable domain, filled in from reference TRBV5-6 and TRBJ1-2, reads DAGVTQSPTHLIKTRGQQVTLRCSPKSGHDTVSWYQQALGQGPQFIFQYYEEEERQRGNFPDRFSGHQFPNYSSELNVNALLLGDSALYLCASSLLTARESTFGSGTRLTVV.

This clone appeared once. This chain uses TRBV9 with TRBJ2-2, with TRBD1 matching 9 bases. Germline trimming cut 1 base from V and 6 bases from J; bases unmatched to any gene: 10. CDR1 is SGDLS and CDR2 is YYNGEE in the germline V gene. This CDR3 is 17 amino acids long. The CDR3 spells CASSVMGTGGVAGELFF. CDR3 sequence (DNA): TGTGCCAGCAGCGTAATGGGAACAGGGGGCGTCGCCGGGGAGCTGTTTTTT.

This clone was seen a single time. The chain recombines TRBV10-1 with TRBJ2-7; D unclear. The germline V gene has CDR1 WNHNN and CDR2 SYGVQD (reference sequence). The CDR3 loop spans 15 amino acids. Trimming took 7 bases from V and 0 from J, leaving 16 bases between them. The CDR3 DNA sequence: TGCGCCAGCACCCGTGGGCTGCCGAGCTCCTACGAGCAGTACTTC. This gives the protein CASTRGLPSSYEQYF.

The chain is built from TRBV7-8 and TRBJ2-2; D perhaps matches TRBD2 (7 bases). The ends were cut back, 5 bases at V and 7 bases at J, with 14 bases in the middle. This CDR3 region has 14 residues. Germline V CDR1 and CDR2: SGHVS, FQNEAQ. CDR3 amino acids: CASSPGGQVGELFF. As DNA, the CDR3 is TGTGCCAGCAGCCCCGGGGGGCAAGTCGGGGAGCTGTTTTTT.

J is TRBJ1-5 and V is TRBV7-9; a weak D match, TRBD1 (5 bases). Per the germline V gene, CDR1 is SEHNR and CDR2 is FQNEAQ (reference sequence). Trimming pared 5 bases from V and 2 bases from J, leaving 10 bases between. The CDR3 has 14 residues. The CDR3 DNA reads TGTGCCAGCAGCCACCTAGGGGGCAATCAGCCCCAGCATTTT. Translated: CASSHLGGNQPQHF.

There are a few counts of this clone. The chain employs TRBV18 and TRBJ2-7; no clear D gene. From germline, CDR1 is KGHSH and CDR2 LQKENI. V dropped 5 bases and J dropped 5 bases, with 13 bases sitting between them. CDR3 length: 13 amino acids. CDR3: CASSAASLNEQYF. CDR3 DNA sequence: TGTGCCAGCTCAGCGGCTTCCCTAAACGAGCAGTACTTC.

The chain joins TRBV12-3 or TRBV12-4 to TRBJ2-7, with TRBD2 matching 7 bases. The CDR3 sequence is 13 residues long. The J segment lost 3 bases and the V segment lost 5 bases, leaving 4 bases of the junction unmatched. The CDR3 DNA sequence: TGTGCCAGCAGTGACCCGGGGGGCTACGAGCAGTACTTC. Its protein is CASSDPGGYEQYF.

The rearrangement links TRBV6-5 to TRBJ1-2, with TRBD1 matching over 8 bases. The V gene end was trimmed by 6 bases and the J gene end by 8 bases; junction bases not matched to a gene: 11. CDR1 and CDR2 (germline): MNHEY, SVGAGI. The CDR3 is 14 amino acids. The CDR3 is CASRSIDRGGGYTF. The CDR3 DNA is TGTGCCAGCAGATCGATCGACAGGGGCGGGGGCTACACCTTC.

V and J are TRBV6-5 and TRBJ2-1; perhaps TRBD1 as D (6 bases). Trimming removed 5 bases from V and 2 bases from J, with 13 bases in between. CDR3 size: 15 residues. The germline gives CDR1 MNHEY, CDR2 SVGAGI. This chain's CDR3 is CASSPLPGAYNEQFF. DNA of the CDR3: TGTGCCAGCAGTCCGCTACCAGGGGCCTACAATGAGCAGTTCTTC.

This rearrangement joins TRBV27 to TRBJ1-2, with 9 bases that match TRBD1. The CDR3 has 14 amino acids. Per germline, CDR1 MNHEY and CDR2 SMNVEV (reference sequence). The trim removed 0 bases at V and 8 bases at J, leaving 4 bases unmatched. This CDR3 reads CASSLSQGARGYTF. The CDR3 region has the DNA TGTGCCAGCAGTTTATCACAGGGGGCCAGGGGCTACACCTTC.

CDR3 protein: CASSFNSGSTDTQYF. DNA of the CDR3: TGTGCCAGCAGCTTTAATAGCGGCTCCACAGATACGCAGTATTTT. The chain employs TRBV5-6 and TRBJ2-3, with D maybe TRBD2 (6 bases). With 2 bases removed from V and 2 bases from J, the gap between germline ends came to 12 bases. Germline V gives CDR1 SGHDT, CDR2 YYEEEE. The CDR3 runs 15 residues. Combining the CDR3 with reference TRBV5-6 and TRBJ2-3 gives the whole variable domain DAGVTQSPTHLIKTRGQQVTLRCSPKSGHDTVSWYQQALGQGPQFIFQYYEEEERQRGNFPDRFSGHQFPNYSSELNVNALLLGDSALYLCASSFNSGSTDTQYFGPGTRLTVL.

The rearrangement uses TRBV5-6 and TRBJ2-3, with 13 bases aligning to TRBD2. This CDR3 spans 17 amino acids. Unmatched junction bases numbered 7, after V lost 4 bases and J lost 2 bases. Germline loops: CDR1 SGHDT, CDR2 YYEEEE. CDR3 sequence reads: CASSTAGLAGTTDTQYF. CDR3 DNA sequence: TGTGCCAGCAGCACGGCGGGACTAGCGGGGACCACAGATACGCAGTATTTT.

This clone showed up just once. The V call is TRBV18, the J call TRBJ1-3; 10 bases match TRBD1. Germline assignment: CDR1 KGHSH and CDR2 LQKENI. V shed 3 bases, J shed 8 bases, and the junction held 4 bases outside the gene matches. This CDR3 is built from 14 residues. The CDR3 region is CASSPGTGVDTIYF. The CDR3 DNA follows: TGTGCCAGCTCACCGGGGACAGGGGTAGACACCATATATTTT.

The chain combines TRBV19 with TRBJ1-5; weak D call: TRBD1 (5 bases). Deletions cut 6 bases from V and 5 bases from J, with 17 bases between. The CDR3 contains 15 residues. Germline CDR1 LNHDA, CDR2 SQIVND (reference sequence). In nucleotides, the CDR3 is TGTGCCAGTAGGGGGGGACGGGTGATCGATCAGCCCCAGCATTTT. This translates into CASRGGRVIDQPQHF.

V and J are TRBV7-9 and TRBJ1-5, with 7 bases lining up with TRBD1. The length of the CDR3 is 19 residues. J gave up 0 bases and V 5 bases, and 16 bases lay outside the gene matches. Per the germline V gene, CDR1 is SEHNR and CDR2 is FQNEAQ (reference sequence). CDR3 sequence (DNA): TGTGCCAGCAGCCAATCCCCCGGGACAGAGACTTATAGCAATCAGCCCCAGCATTTT. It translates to CASSQSPGTETYSNQPQHF. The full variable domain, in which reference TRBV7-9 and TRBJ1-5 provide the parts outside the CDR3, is DTGVSQNPRHKITKRGQNVTFRCDPISEHNRLYWYRQTLGQGPEFLTYFQNEAQLEKSRLLSDRFSAERPKGSFSTLEIQRTEQGDSAMYLCASSQSPGTETYSNQPQHFGDGTRLSIL.

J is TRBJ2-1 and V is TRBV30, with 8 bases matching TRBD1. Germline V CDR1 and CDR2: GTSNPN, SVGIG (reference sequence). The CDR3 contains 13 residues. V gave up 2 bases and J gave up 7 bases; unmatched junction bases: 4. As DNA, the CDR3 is TGTGCCTGGAGTACGCGGACAGGGAATGAGCAGTTCTTC. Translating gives CAWSTRTGNEQFF.

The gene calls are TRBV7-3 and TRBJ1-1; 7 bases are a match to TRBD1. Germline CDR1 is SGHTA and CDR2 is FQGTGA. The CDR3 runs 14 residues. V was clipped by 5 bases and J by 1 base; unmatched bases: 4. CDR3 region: CASSPRTGNTEAFF. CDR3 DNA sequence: TGTGCCAGCAGCCCCCGGACAGGGAACACTGAAGCTTTCTTT. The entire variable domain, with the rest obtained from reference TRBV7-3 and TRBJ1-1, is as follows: GAGVSQTPSNKVTEKGKYVELRCDPISGHTALYWYRQSLGQGPEFLIYFQGTGAADDSGLPNDRFFAVRPEGSVSTLKIQRTERGDSAVYLCASSPRTGNTEAFFGQGTRLTVV.

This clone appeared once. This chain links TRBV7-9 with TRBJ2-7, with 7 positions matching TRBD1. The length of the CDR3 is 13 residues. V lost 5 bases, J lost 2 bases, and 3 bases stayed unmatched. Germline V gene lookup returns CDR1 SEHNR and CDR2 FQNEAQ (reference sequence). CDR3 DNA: TGTGCCAGCAGCAACAGGGGTACCTACGAGCAGTACTTC. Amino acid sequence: CASSNRGTYEQYF.

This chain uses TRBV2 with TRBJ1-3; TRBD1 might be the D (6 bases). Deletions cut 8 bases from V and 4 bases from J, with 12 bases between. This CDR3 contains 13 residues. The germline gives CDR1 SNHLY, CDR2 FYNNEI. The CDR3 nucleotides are TGTGCCAGCCAAACAGGGCCCGGAAACACCATATATTTT. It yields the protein CASQTGPGNTIYF.

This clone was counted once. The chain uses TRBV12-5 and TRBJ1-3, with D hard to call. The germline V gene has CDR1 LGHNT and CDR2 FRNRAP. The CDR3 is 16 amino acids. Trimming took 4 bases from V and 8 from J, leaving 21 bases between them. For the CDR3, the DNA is TGTGCTAGTGGTTCCAAGATCATGGACTGGGTACACACCATATATTTT. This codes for CASGSKIMDWVHTIYF. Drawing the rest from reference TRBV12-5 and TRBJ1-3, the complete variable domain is DARVTQTPRHKVTEMGQEVTMRCQPILGHNTVFWYRQTMMQGLELLAYFRNRAPLDDSGMPKDRFSAEMPDATLATLKIQPSEPRDSAVYFCASGSKIMDWVHTIYFGEGSWLTVV.

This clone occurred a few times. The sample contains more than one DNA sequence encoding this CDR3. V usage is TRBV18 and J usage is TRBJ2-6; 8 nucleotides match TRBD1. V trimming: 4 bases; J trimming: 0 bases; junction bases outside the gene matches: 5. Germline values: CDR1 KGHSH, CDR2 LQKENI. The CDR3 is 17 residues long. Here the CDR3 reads CASSLWTGLSGANVLTF. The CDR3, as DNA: TGTGCCAGCTCACTGTGGACAGGGCTCTCTGGGGCCAACGTCCTGACTTTC.

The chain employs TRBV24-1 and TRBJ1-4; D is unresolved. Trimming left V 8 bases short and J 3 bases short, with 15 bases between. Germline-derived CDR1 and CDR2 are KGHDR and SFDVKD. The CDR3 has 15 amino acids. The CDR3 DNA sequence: TGTGCCACCAAAAGAGGGATTCCCCCTAATGAAAAACTGTTTTTT. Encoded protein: CATKRGIPPNEKLFF.

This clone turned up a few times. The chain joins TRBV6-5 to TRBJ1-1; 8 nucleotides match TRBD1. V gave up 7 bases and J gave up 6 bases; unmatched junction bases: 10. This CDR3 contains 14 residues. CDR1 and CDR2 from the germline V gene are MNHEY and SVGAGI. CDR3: CASTTRTGRSEAFF. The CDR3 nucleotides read TGTGCCAGCACCACCAGGACAGGGAGGTCTGAAGCTTTCTTT.

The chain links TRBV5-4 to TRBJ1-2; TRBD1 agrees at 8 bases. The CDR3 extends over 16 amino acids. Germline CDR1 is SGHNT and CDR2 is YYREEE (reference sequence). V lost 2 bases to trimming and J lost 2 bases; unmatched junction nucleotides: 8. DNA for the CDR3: TGTGCCAGCAGCTTAAGGGGGACAGGATTCAACTATGGCTACACCTTC. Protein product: CASSLRGTGFNYGYTF.

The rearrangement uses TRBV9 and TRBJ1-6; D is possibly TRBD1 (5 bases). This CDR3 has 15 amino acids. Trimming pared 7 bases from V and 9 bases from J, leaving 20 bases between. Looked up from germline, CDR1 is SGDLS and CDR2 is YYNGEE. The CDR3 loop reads CASSFSGRGGSPLHF. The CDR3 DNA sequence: TGTGCCAGCTCTTTTTCCGGAAGGGGAGGTTCACCCCTCCACTTT.

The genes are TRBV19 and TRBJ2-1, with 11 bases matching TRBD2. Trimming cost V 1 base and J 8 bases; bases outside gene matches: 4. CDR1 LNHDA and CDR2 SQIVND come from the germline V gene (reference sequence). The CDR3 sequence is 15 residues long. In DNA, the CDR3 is TGTGCCAGTAGTATAGCCGGGACTAGCGGCCATGAGCAGTTCTTC. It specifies CASSIAGTSGHEQFF.

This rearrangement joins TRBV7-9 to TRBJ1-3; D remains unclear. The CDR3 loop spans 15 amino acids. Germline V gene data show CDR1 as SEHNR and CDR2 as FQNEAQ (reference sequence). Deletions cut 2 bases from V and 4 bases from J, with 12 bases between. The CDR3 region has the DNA TGTGCCAGCAGCTTATGGAGGGAGGCCGGAAACACCATATATTTT. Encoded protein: CASSLWREAGNTIYF.

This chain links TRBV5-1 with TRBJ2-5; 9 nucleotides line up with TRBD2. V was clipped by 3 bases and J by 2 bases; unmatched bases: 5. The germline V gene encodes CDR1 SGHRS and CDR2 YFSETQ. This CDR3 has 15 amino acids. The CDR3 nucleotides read TGCGCCAGCAGCTCAGGGACTAGCTTTCAAGAGACCCAGTACTTC. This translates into CASSSGTSFQETQYF.

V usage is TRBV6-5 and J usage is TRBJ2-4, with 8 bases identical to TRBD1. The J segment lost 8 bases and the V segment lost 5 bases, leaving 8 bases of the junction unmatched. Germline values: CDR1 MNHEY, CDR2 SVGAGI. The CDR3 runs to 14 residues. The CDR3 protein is CASSQQGDRDIQYF. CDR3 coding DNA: TGTGCCAGCAGTCAACAGGGGGACCGGGACATTCAGTACTTC.

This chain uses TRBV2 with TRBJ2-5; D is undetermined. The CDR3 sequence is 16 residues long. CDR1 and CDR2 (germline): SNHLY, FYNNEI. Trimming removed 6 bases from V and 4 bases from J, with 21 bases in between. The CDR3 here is CASSVRVDQPGETQYF. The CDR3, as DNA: TGTGCCAGCAGCGTACGAGTAGATCAACCCGGAGAGACCCAGTACTTC.

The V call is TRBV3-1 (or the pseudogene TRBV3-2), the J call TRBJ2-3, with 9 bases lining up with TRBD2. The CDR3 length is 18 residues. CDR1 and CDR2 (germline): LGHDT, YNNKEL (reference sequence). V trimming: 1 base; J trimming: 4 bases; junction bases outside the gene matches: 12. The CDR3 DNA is TGTGCCAGCAGCCAAGCGATGGGTAAAGCGGGGGGCCCAGATACGCAGTATTTT. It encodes CASSQAMGKAGGPDTQYF.